Here is one T cell receptor (beta chain) with its context. The antigen remains undetermined. This sample is part of a study of T cells expressing NK-cell markers. Background on the study: Sorted CD3+CD56+NKG2C+, CD3+CD56+NKG2C- and CD3+CD56-NKG2C+ T-cell subsets were beta-chain profiled.

UMIs accompanied the 5'RACE template switching by which TCR beta cDNA was made. TCRdb reworked the 5' RACE reads into one entry per CDR3 protein, no DNA. The sample table includes 130,000 to 150,000 distinct CDR3 sequences. Study-wide results and caveats: The study found these clonotypes also leading the CD3+CD56-NKG2C+ fraction in a few donors.

Germline V lookup: CDR1 SGHRS, CDR2 YFSETQ. The CDR3 has 16 residues. The rearrangement uses TRBV5-1 and TRBJ2-2; as DNA is missing, the TRBD1 call by TCRdb cannot be tested. Material for sequencing was blood T cells: a sorted CD56 or NKG2C T cell subset, CD4+ or CD8+ T cells, or bulk PBMC T cells (not recorded which). The sequence derives from a man younger than 35 in good health. CDR3 protein: CASSPTDSLNTGELFF.